Given below is one T cell receptor (beta chain) in context. These data are taken from a study of blood T cells in healthy people across ages. Deletions cut 2 bases from V and 0 bases from J, with 20 bases between. The V gene's germline CDR1 is DFQATT and CDR2 SNEGSKA (reference sequence). The CDR3 length is 18 residues. A second PCR, run for roughly 7 to 11 cycles, used a sample-barcoded 5' primer plus a J-beta primer mix. One entry per CDR3 protein, called by TCRdb with MiXCR from the 5' RACE reads. The table lists 1.5 million to 2 million distinct CDR3 sequences, approximately 32% of them singletons, with 10% to 12% in the top ten.

Sequenced: blood. The J gene is TRBJ2-1, the V gene TRBV20-1; the D gene is possibly TRBD2 (5 bases). This sequence originates from a woman aged 25 to 39 in good health. The CDR3 is CSARPPPERFSSYNEQFF. The CDR3 DNA follows: TGCAGTGCTAGACCCCCTCCGGAGCGGTTCAGCTCCTACAATGAGCAGTTCTTC.